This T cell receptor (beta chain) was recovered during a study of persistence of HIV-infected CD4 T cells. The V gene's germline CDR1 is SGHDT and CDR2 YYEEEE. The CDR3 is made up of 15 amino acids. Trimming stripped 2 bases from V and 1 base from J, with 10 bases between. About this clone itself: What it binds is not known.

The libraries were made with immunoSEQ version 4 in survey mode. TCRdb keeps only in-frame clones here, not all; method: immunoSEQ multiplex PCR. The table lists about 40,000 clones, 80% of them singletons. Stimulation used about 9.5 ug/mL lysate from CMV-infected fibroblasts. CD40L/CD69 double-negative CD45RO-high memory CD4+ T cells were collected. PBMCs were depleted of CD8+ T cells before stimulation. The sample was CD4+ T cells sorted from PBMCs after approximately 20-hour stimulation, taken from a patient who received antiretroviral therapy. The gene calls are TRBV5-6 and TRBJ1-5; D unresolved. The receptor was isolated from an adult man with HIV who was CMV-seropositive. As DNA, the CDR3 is TGTGCCAGCAGCTTAAGGTTGGGGAGCAATCAGCCCCAGCATTTT. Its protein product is CASSLRLGSNQPQHF.